This TCR beta chain was documented in a study of cytomegalovirus exposure and HLA in healthy donors. Study-wide results and limits: There were 160 or so TCR beta chains listed as cytomegalovirus-associated. Specificity for CMV antigens was confirmed in vitro for three of the CMV-associated chains. Using the classifier, cytomegalovirus status was reportedly diagnosed with high specificity and sensitivity.

This clone was counted once. Its matching antigen is unknown. Libraries were prepared by immunoSEQ multiplex PCR; TCRdb keeps only in-frame clonotypes and omits some of them. The sample shows 200,000 to 250,000 clones, more than 75% of them seen only once. This clonotype was obtained from a man younger than 30 in good health and CMV-seropositive. Input material: PBMCs.

CDR3: CASSRPSAGFHEQYF. DNA for the CDR3: TGTGCCAGCAGTCGACCCTCCGCGGGATTCCACGAGCAGTACTTC. V is TRBV7-8 and J is TRBJ2-7; D is perhaps TRBD2 (6 bases). V was pared by 6 bases and J by 5 bases, with 20 bases between. CDR1 is SGHVS and CDR2 is FQNEAQ in the germline V gene. CDR3 length: 15 amino acids.